These 19 T cell receptor beta chains originate from one sample sequenced in a study of T cells after yellow fever vaccination. TCRdb fed the 5' RACE reads into MiXCR, producing one record per CDR3 protein. The sample includes around 550,000 distinct CDR3 sequences, about 19% of them seen just once. The source material was PBMCs, sampled 15 days after the yellow fever booster vaccination. The origin of the receptors is a man under 40 who received the YFV17D yellow fever vaccine.

The table lists this clonotype with many counts. The rearrangement uses TRBV5-1 and TRBJ2-7; tentatively, D is TRBD2 (5 bases). Trimming removed 3 bases at V and 0 bases at J, with 7 bases between. Germline V gene lookup returns CDR1 SGHRS and CDR2 YFSETQ. The CDR3 spans 13 residues. The CDR3 here is CASSSSGSYEQYF. The CDR3 nucleotides are TGCGCCAGCAGCTCGAGCGGCTCCTACGAGCAGTACTTC.

The rearrangement links TRBV14 to TRBJ2-3; D gene ambiguous. This CDR3 comprises 15 residues. CDR1 and CDR2 from the germline V gene are SGHDN and FVKESK. The ends were cut back, 2 bases at V and 2 bases at J, with 11 bases in the middle. The CDR3 loop is CASSQLVPDTDTQYF. As DNA, the CDR3 is TGTGCCAGCAGCCAACTAGTTCCTGACACAGATACGCAGTATTTT.

This clonotype was detected a few times. The V and J genes are TRBV4-3 and TRBJ2-3, with D perhaps TRBD1 or TRBD2 (5 bases each). The CDR3 contains 16 residues. V lost 0 bases and J lost 2, with 12 bases in between. From germline, CDR1 is LGHNA and CDR2 YSLEER. The DNA for the CDR3 is TGCGCCAGCAGCCAAGATCGGGGCGGGTACACAGATACGCAGTATTTT. Its protein product is CASSQDRGGYTDTQYF.

V usage is TRBV6-1 and J usage is TRBJ2-3, with D unresolved. With 6 bases removed from V and 1 base from J, the gap between germline ends came to 17 bases. CDR3 length equals 16 residues. The germline V gene has CDR1 MNHNS and CDR2 SASEGT. As DNA, the CDR3 is TGTGCCAGCAGCCTTGAATACCTGGGCGGCACAGATACGCAGTATTTT. As protein: CASSLEYLGGTDTQYF.

The table lists this clonotype with a few counts. The V gene is TRBV6-2 or TRBV6-3, the J gene TRBJ2-1, with TRBD2 identical over 9 bases. CDR1 MNHEY and CDR2 SVGEGT come from the germline V gene. The CDR3 is 13 amino acids. Unmatched junction bases numbered 7, after V lost 8 bases and J lost 8 bases. The CDR3 DNA reads as TGTGCCAGCCGAGCTAGCGGGGAGGATGAGCAGTTCTTC. Translated: CASRASGEDEQFF.

J is TRBJ1-6 and V is TRBV12-3 or TRBV12-4; D is perhaps TRBD1 (6 bases). V was trimmed by 5 bases and J by 7 bases, leaving 15 bases between them. This CDR3 region has 15 residues. The CDR3 region is CASSRVGQQNSPLHF. CDR3 coding DNA: TGTGCCAGCAGTCGCGTCGGACAGCAAAATTCACCCCTCCACTTT.

V is TRBV7-2 and J is TRBJ2-5; a possible D gene is TRBD2 (5 bases). The CDR3 covers 13 residues. Germline lookup yields CDR1 SGHTA and CDR2 FQGNSA. V lost 3 bases, J lost 7 bases, and 12 bases lay in between. The CDR3 sequence is CASSLDLLGTQYF. The CDR3 bases are TGTGCCAGCAGCTTGGACTTGCTCGGGACCCAGTACTTC.

The chain combines TRBV5-5 with TRBJ2-7; D gene ambiguous. The germline gives CDR1 SGHKS, CDR2 YYEKEE (reference sequence). Trimming removed 4 bases at V and 5 bases at J, with 7 bases between. This CDR3 spans 11 amino acids. CDR3 DNA sequence: TGTGCCAGCAGCATATACCACGAGCAGTACTTC. Amino acid sequence: CASSIYHEQYF. The full variable domain, in which reference TRBV5-5 and TRBJ2-7 provide the parts outside the CDR3, is DAGVTQSPTHLIKTRGQQVTLRCSPISGHKSVSWYQQVLGQGPQFIFQYYEKEERGRGNFPDRFSARQFPNYSSELNVNALLLGDSALYLCASSIYHEQYFGPGTRLTVT.

The rearrangement joins TRBV7-9 to TRBJ1-2; D is undetermined. This CDR3 contains 16 residues. Trimming stripped 1 base from V and 2 bases from J, with 14 bases between. Germline CDR1 and CDR2: SEHNR and FQNEAQ (reference sequence). The DNA for the CDR3 is TGTGCCAGCAGCTTAGAAGTCAAGACGCTAAACTATGGCTACACCTTC. Its protein product is CASSLEVKTLNYGYTF.

This clonotype was observed many times. CDR3 amino acids: CASSHGLDRFQETQYF. CDR3 bases: TGTGCCAGCAGCCACGGACTAGACAGATTCCAAGAGACCCAGTACTTC. The chain joins TRBV14 to TRBJ2-5, with 7 nucleotides matching TRBD2. The CDR3 consists of 16 residues. J was trimmed by 1 base and V by 3 bases; bases with no gene match: 8. In germline, CDR1 is SGHDN, CDR2 FVKESK.

This clonotype was observed a handful of times. J is TRBJ2-2 and V is TRBV30; D uncertain. Germline V gene lookup returns CDR1 GTSNPN and CDR2 SVGIG (reference sequence). The V and J ends lost 2 bases and 4 bases respectively, with 8 bases between them. This CDR3 region has 13 residues. The CDR3 DNA reads as TGTGCCTGGAGTCAGGCCAGCACCGGGGAGCTGTTTTTT. Translating it yields CAWSQASTGELFF.

J is TRBJ1-1 and V is TRBV6-5, with 7 bases identical to TRBD1. The CDR3 has 15 residues. Germline V gene data show CDR1 as MNHEY and CDR2 as SVGAGI. V lost 1 base and J lost 1; bases outside the gene matches: 3. The CDR3 loop reads CASSYFTGENTEAFF. CDR3 nucleotide sequence: TGTGCCAGCAGTTACTTCACAGGGGAGAACACTGAAGCTTTCTTT.

The chain employs TRBV7-6 and TRBJ2-2, with a possible D match to TRBD1 (5 bases). Trimming shortened V by 7 bases and J by 1 base, and 13 bases separated the two germline ends. Germline CDR1 is SGHVS and CDR2 is FNYEAQ. The CDR3 sequence is 15 residues long. The CDR3 nucleotides are TGTGCCAGCACCCTGGGGCAAGGGAACACCGGGGAGCTGTTTTTT. Translating gives CASTLGQGNTGELFF.

The chain recombines TRBV9 with TRBJ2-1; 9 nucleotides agree with TRBD1. This CDR3 spans 17 amino acids. Per germline, CDR1 SGDLS and CDR2 YYNGEE. V was clipped by 2 bases and J by 5 bases; unmatched bases: 11. This CDR3 is CASSVEPGTGTNNEQFF. Written as DNA, the CDR3 is TGTGCCAGCAGCGTGGAACCCGGGACAGGGACCAACAATGAGCAGTTCTTC.

Only a few counts were recorded for this clonotype. The chain has TRBV20-1 and TRBJ1-1; TRBD1 matches 8 bases. The ends lost 2 bases at V and 4 bases at J; junction bases unmatched: 3. The germline V gene encodes CDR1 DFQATT and CDR2 SNEGSKA (reference sequence). The CDR3 spans 13 residues. The CDR3 loop is CSARRGQGTEAFF. DNA for the CDR3: TGCAGTGCTAGACGTGGACAGGGCACTGAAGCTTTCTTT.

V and J are TRBV6-5 and TRBJ1-1; D is unresolved. Per germline, CDR1 MNHEY and CDR2 SVGAGI. CDR3 length: 14 residues. Between the trimmed V and J ends, which lost 4 bases and 1 base, there was a span of 10 bases. The CDR3 DNA sequence: TGTGCCAGCAGTTCTGAGGTCCGGAACACTGAAGCTTTCTTT. The encoded protein is CASSSEVRNTEAFF.

The rearrangement links TRBV7-9 to TRBJ2-2; the D gene is possibly TRBD2 (5 bases). Trimming pared 7 bases from V and 4 bases from J, leaving 16 bases between. The CDR3 is 15 residues long. Per germline, CDR1 SEHNR and CDR2 FQNEAQ (reference sequence). Here the CDR3 reads CASIPSSRGTGELFF. The CDR3, as DNA: TGTGCCAGCATCCCCAGTTCTCGGGGCACCGGGGAGCTGTTTTTT.

This clonotype was observed a handful of times. The chain uses TRBV29-1 and TRBJ2-7; D is unclear. Germline V CDR1 and CDR2: SQVTM, ANQGSEA. CDR3 size: 14 residues. Trimming pared 3 bases from V and 2 bases from J, leaving 14 bases between. The CDR3 coding sequence is TGCAGCGTTGAGGTGCAGGCACTGGCCTACGAGCAGTACTTC. It encodes CSVEVQALAYEQYF.

Notes on this clonotype: An end of the junction differs from the germline gene, which may be a read error. The rearrangement joins TRBV7-7 to TRBJ2-7; TRBD2 aligns across 8 bases. Per the germline V gene, CDR1 is SSHAT and CDR2 is FNYEAQ (reference sequence). The CDR3 is 17 amino acids. In DNA, the CDR3 is TGTGCTAGCAGCATAGGATTTGAGCGGGAGTGGGGCTACGAGCAGTACTTC. Translation gives CASSIGFEREWGYEQYF.